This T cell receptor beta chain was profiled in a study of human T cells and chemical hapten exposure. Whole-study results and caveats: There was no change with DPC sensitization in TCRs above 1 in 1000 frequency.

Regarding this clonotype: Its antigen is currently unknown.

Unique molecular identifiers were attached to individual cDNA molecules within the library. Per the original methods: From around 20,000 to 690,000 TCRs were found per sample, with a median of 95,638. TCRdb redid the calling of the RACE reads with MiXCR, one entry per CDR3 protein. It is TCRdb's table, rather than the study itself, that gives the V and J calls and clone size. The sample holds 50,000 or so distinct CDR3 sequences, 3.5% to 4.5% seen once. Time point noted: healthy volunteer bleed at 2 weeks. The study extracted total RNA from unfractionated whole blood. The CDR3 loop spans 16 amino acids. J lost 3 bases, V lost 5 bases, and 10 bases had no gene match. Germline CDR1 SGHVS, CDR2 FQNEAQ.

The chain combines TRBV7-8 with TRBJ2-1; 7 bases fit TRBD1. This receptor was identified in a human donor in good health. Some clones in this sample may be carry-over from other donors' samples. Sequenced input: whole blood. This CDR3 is CASSKPMAGGYNEQFF. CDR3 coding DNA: TGTGCCAGCAGCAAACCGATGGCAGGGGGCTACAATGAGCAGTTCTTC.